These 5 T cell receptor beta chains were all obtained from the same sample, sequenced in a study of cytomegalovirus exposure and HLA in healthy donors. The PCR ran on 60 Vbeta and 13 Jbeta primers. TCRdb's table, derived via immunoSEQ multiplex PCR, lists solely in-frame clones and lacks some. This repertoire includes around 60,000 clones. Sequenced sample: PBMCs. These receptors were collected from a woman aged 18-30 years in good health and CMV-seronegative.

The chain is built from TRBV19 and TRBJ2-7; D remains ambiguous. Looked up from germline, CDR1 is LNHDA and CDR2 is SQIVND (reference sequence). Trimming stripped 0 bases from V and 2 bases from J, with 11 bases between. The CDR3 extends over 15 amino acids. The CDR3 sequence: CASSIDLVGPYEQYF. The CDR3, as DNA: TGTGCCAGTAGTATAGATCTTGTGGGCCCCTACGAGCAGTACTTC. Complete variable domain (other parts from reference TRBV19 and TRBJ2-7): DGGITQSPKYLFRKEGQNVTLSCEQNLNHDAMYWYRQDPGQGLRLIYYSQIVNDFQKGDIAEGYSVSREKKESFPLTVTSAQKNPTAFYLCASSIDLVGPYEQYFGPGTRLTVT.

The V call is TRBV6-1, the J call TRBJ2-2; possible D gene TRBD1, 6 bases. V dropped 6 bases and J dropped 3 bases, with 14 bases sitting between them. The CDR3 totals 15 residues. Germline CDR1 reads MNHNS; CDR2 reads SASEGT. The CDR3 protein is CASRAGAFDTGELFF. The CDR3 DNA reads TGTGCCAGCAGGGCAGGGGCGTTCGACACCGGGGAGCTGTTTTTT.

J is TRBJ1-1 and V is TRBV6-5, with D perhaps matching TRBD1 (6 bases). Germline lookup yields CDR1 MNHEY and CDR2 SVGAGI. The CDR3 spans 13 residues. V was cut by 5 bases and J by 9 bases, with 16 bases left in between. The CDR3 protein is CASSADRGHKAFF. The DNA of the CDR3 is TGTGCCAGCAGTGCCGATCGGGGACATAAAGCTTTCTTT.

The chain employs TRBV25-1 and TRBJ2-1; 13 positions match TRBD2. The junction had 6 bases not matched to a gene; V was cut back by 6 bases and J by 10 bases. CDR1 and CDR2 from the germline V gene are MGHDK and SYGVNS. This CDR3 is built from 14 residues. The CDR3 sequence: CASRGLAGTDEQFF. CDR3 coding DNA: TGTGCCAGCAGGGGACTAGCGGGGACTGACGAGCAGTTCTTC.

The chain combines TRBV30 with TRBJ1-5, with unresolved D. The CDR3 runs to 14 residues. Germline-derived CDR1 and CDR2 are GTSNPN and SVGIG (reference sequence). V dropped 0 bases and J dropped 7 bases, with 13 bases sitting between them. CDR3 sequence: CAWSVRGTGQPQHF. For the CDR3, the DNA is TGTGCCTGGAGTGTACGAGGTACGGGGCAGCCCCAGCATTTT.